This TCR beta chain appears in the sequencing data of a study of regulatory T cells in long-lasting Graves disease. Whole-study findings and limits: Persistent-disease Graves' patients showed less TCR diversity than new cases. Study was limited to peripheral blood, excluding thyroid tissue.

This clonotype was observed many times. Its antigen is unknown. Construction of the TCR beta libraries employed iRepertoire HTBI primers in conjunction with Arm-PCR of CDR3 regions. Using its own MiXCR run on the multiplex PCR reads, TCRdb lists one record per CDR3 protein. In the table there are about 380,000 distinct CDR3 sequences, about 16% of which are singletons. Time point: newly diagnosed GD, antithyroid drugs for less than 3 months. The TCR library used RNA extracted from PBMCs. An endocrinology department located in Xi'an, China, was where the patients came from. CDR1 and CDR2 (germline): SNHLY, FYNNEI. This CDR3 region has 15 residues. J lost 4 bases, V lost 8 bases, and 10 bases had no gene match.

This clonotype was sampled from a female donor with Graves disease. The J gene is TRBJ2-3, the V gene TRBV2, with 9 nucleotides matching TRBD2. This specimen was peripheral blood mononuclear cells (PBMCs), taken at new diagnosis, from a patient treated with antithyroid drugs. The CDR3 region has the DNA TGTGCCAGCTCGGAGCTAGCGGGGTTCGCAGATACGCAGTATTTT. Its protein product is CASSELAGFADTQYF.